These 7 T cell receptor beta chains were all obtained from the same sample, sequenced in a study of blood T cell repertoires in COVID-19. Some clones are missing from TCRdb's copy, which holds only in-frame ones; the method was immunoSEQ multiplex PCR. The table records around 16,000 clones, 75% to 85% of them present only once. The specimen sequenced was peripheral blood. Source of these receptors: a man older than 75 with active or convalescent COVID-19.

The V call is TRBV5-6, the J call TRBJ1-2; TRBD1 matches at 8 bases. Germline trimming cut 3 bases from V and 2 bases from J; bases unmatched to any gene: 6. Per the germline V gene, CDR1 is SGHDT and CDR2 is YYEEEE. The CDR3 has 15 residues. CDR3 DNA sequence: TGTGCCAGCAGCTGGGGACAGGTATTCAACTATGGCTACACCTTC. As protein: CASSWGQVFNYGYTF.

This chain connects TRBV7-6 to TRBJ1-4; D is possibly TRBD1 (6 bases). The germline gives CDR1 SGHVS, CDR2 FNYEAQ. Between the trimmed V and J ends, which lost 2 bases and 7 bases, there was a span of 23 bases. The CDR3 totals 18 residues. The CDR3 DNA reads TGTGCCAGCAGCTTACTCCCCGGGACATCAAGGCGGAGTGAAAAACTGTTTTTT. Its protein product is CASSLLPGTSRRSEKLFF.

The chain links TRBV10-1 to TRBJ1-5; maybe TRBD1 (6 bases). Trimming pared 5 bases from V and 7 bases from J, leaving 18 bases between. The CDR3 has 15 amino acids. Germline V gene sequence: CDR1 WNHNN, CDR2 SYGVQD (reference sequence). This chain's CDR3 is CASSPTRGWGQPQHF. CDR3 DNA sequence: TGCGCCAGCAGTCCGACCAGGGGTTGGGGCCAGCCCCAGCATTTT.

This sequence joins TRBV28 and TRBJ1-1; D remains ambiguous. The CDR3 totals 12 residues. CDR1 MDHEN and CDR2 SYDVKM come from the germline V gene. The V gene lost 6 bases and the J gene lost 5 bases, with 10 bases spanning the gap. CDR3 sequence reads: CASSLSRTEAFF. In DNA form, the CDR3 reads TGTGCCAGCAGCCTCTCGAGAACTGAAGCTTTCTTT.

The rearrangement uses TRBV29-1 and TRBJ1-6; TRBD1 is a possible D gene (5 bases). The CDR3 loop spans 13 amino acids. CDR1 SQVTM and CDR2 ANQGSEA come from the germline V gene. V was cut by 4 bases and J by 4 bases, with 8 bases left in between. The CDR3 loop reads CSVGGGYNSPLHF. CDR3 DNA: TGCAGCGTTGGCGGGGGTTATAATTCACCCCTCCACTTT.

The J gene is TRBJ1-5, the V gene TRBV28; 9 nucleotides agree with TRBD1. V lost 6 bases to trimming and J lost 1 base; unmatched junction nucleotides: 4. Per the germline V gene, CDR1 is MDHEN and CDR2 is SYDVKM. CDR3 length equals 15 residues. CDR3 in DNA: TGTGCCAGCAGAACTGGACAGGGGAGCAATCAGCCCCAGCATTTT. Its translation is CASRTGQGSNQPQHF.

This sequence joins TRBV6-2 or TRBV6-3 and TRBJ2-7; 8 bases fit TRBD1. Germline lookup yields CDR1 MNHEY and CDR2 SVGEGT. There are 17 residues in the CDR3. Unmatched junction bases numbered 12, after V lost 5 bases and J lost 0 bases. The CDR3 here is CASSDPPGQAYSYEQYF. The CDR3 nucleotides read TGTGCCAGCAGTGACCCGCCGGGACAGGCCTACTCCTACGAGCAGTACTTC.